The 4 T cell receptor beta chains in this list originate from one sample, sequenced in a study of molecular identifiers for immune sequencing clone quantification. TCRdb passed the PCR reads through MiXCR, listing each CDR3 protein once. In the table there are over 100,000 distinct CDR3 sequences, about 35% of which are singletons. Source material: naive CD8+ T cells from blood, with Jurkat cell RNA spiked in. Subset noted: FACS-sorted CD8+CD4-CCR7+CD45RA+ naive T cells. All receptors derive from a human donor in good health. Some libraries in this study had Jurkat cell RNA spiked in.

The chain employs TRBV14 and TRBJ1-2, with unresolved D. The CDR3 totals 15 residues. The V and J ends lost 1 base and 6 bases respectively, with 15 bases between them. Germline-derived CDR1 and CDR2 are SGHDN and FVKESK. The CDR3 nucleotides read TGTGCCAGCAGCCAAGTCCCGAGGGCGGATGATGGCTACACCTTC. It encodes CASSQVPRADDGYTF.

J is TRBJ2-4 and V is TRBV21-1; the table names TRBD1, a call not compared with the DNA. TRBV21-1 has pseudogene status. The CDR3 is made up of 13 amino acids. CDR3 sequence (DNA): TGTGCCAGCAGACAGGACCCCCTAAACATTCAGTACTTC. It codes for CASRQDPLNIQYF.

The V and J genes are TRBV7-9 and TRBJ2-3; 9 bases are shared with TRBD1. This CDR3 comprises 15 residues. The junction had 8 bases not matched to a gene; V was cut back by 6 bases and J by 4 bases. Germline CDR1 is SEHNR and CDR2 is FQNEAQ (reference sequence). The CDR3 nucleotides are TGTGCCAGCAGTATTACAGGGGGCGGCGCAGATACGCAGTATTTT. This translates into CASSITGGGADTQYF.

This chain uses TRBV7-7 with TRBJ2-1; maybe TRBD1 (6 bases). There are 14 residues in the CDR3. Trimming shortened V by 5 bases and J by 8 bases, and 16 bases separated the two germline ends. From germline, CDR1 is SSHAT and CDR2 FNYEAQ (reference sequence). The CDR3: CASSLLRGSDEQFF. The DNA for the CDR3 is TGTGCCAGCAGCCTACTGAGGGGGTCGGATGAGCAGTTCTTC.